This T cell receptor beta chain comes out of a study of metastatic and nonmetastatic thyroid tumors. Study background: The study looked at repertoires side by side in blood and in tumor or nodule tissue from malignant and benign thyroid patients.

The CDR3 sequence is 14 residues long. Germline-derived CDR1 and CDR2 are SNHLY and FYNNEI. Trimming took off 6 bases at V and 3 bases at J, with 15 bases between the two ends. Thyroid surgery had not been preceded by any treatment in any patient. This clone was detected ten times or more. TCRdb called clones again from the PCR reads with MiXCR. Of 75,000 to 95,000 clones listed, roughly 13% are singletons. The chain joins TRBV2 to TRBJ2-7; D is possibly TRBD2 (5 bases). Sequenced input: blood. The origin of this receptor is a female donor with papillary thyroid cancer or a benign thyroid nodule (not recorded which). Some clones in this sample may be carry-over from other donors' samples. CDR3 coding DNA: TGTGCCAGCAGCGAGGGTGGAGGAGTCTACGAGCAGTACTTC. This translates into CASSEGGGVYEQYF.